This T cell receptor (beta chain) was found in a study of T cells in Graves' hyperthyroidism and ophthalmopathy. This clonotype was found many times. With 6 bases clipped from V and 9 bases from J, the junction kept 11 bases outside the gene matches. CDR3 length: 16 residues. Template material for amplifying TCR beta CDR3 regions consisted of RNA transcripts. First-round RT-PCR with HTBI primers amplified the TCR CDR3 region. TCRdb re-called the multiplex PCR reads through MiXCR, storing one row per CDR3 protein. The repertoire holds more than 650,000 distinct CDR3 sequences, with less than 15% as singletons.

The sequence derives from a woman between 18 and 29 years old with Graves' hyperthyroidism. The chain uses TRBV12-3 or TRBV12-4 and TRBJ2-1; 13 bases fit TRBD2. Sequencing was performed on blood. The CDR3 sequence is CASRPQPGLAGPEQFF. CDR3 nucleotides: TGTGCCAGCAGACCACAGCCGGGACTAGCGGGACCTGAGCAGTTCTTC.